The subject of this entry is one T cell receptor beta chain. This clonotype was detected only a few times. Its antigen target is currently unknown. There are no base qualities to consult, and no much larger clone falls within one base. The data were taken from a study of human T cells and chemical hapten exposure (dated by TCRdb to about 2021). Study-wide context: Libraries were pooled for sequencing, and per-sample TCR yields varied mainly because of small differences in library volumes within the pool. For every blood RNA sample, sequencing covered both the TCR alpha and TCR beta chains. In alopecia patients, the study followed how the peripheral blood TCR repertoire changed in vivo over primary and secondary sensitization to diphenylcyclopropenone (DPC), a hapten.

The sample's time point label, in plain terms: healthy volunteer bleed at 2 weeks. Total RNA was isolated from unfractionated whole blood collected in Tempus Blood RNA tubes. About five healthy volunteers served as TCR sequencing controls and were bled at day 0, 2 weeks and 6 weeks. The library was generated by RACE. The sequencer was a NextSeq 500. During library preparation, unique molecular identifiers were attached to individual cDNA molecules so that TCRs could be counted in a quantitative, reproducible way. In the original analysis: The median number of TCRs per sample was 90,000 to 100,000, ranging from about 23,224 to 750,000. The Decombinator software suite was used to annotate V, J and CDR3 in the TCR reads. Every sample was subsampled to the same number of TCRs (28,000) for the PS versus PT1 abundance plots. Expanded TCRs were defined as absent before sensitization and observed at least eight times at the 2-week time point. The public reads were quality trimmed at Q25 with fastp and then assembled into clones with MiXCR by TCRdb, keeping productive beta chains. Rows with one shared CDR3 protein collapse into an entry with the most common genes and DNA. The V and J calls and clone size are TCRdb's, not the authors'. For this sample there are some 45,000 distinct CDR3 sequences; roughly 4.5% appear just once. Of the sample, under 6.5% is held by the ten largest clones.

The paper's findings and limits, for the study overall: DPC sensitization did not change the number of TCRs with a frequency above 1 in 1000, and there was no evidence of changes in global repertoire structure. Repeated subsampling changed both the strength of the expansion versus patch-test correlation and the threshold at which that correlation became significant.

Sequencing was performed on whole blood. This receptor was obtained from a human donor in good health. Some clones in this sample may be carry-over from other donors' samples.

This receptor carries the CDR3 CASGEPNNEQFF. The nucleotide sequence reads TGCGCCAGCGGGGAGCCGAACAATGAGCAGTTCTTC. Recombination linked TRBV5-1 to TRBJ2-1; 5 matching bases give a weak D call of TRBD2. From the cysteine through the phenylalanine, the CDR3 covers 12 amino acids. Left in the record is the CDR3 DNA by itself, 36 bases read in frame from the first base. At the junction V is shortened by 7 bases and J by 5 bases, with 10 bases in between. The germline V gene sets CDR1 to SGHRS and CDR2 to YFSETQ.